Below, 26 T cell receptor beta chains from the same sample are listed, as sequenced in a study of high-grade serous ovarian cancer treatment subgroups (dated by TCRdb to 2020 to 2023). Tumor samples were collected prior to definitive surgery or chemotherapy. Library construction relied on the immunoSEQ multiplex PCR assay. TCRdb's version of the immuneACCESS table is confined to in-frame rearrangements and falls short of the full clone set. An unresolved V gene accounts for under half of the shortfall where checked; the remainder is of unknown origin. In all, the sample holds about 30,000 clones, and around 84% of those were seen once. The ten largest clonotypes hold approximately 2.1% of the sample. Sequencing was performed on tumor tissue. The receptors were sampled from a human donor with high-grade serous ovarian cancer.

DNA of the CDR3: TGTGCCAGCAGTGAACCGGCAGGCAAGAACACTGAAGCTTTCTTT. The encoded protein is CASSEPAGKNTEAFF. The chain couples TRBV6-1 to TRBJ1-1, with D unresolved. The V gene's germline CDR1 is MNHNS and CDR2 SASEGT. Trimming removed 2 bases at V and 1 base at J, with 11 bases between. There are 15 residues in the CDR3.

The chain is built from TRBV5-6 and TRBJ2-3; no firm D call. V lost 0 bases to trimming and J lost 1 base, with 12 bases between them. The CDR3 is 16 residues long. Germline values: CDR1 SGHDT, CDR2 YYEEEE. DNA for the CDR3: TGTGCCAGCAGCTTGGCCGGTGCTACCGGCACAGATACGCAGTATTTT. It encodes CASSLAGATGTDTQYF.

The genes are TRBV2 and TRBJ2-3; 12 bases align to TRBD2. V lost 4 bases and J lost 1; bases outside the gene matches: 0. CDR1 and CDR2 from the germline V gene are SNHLY and FYNNEI. The CDR3 is 15 residues long. The CDR3: CASSGLAGGTDTQYF. CDR3 nucleotide sequence: TGTGCCAGCAGTGGACTAGCGGGAGGCACAGATACGCAGTATTTT.

The chain is built from TRBV18 and TRBJ2-5; weak D call: TRBD2 (6 bases). V was clipped by 3 bases and J by 5 bases, with 10 bases between them. Per germline, CDR1 KGHSH and CDR2 LQKENI. The length of the CDR3 is 13 residues. DNA for the CDR3: TGTGCCAGCTCACCTTCGGGACTTGAGACCCAGTACTTC. It translates to CASSPSGLETQYF.

V usage is TRBV27 and J usage is TRBJ2-7; 11 bases agree with TRBD2. This CDR3 comprises 14 residues. Per the germline V gene, CDR1 is MNHEY and CDR2 is SMNVEV (reference sequence). The trim removed 2 bases at V and 7 bases at J, leaving 4 bases unmatched. The CDR3 DNA sequence: TGTGCCAGCAGTTTACTAGCGGGAGGTCTAGAGCAGTACTTC. It encodes CASSLLAGGLEQYF.

The rearrangement joins TRBV5-6 to TRBJ2-1, with TRBD2 matching 9 bases. Germline V CDR1 and CDR2: SGHDT, YYEEEE. The CDR3 is 16 residues long. Unmatched junction bases numbered 6, after V lost 0 bases and J lost 5 bases. The CDR3: CASSLVLGTSNNEQFF. The CDR3 DNA sequence: TGTGCCAGCAGCTTGGTTTTAGGGACTAGCAACAATGAGCAGTTCTTC.

The gene calls are TRBV27 and TRBJ1-2; D is possibly TRBD1 (5 bases). Trimming took off 4 bases at V and 4 bases at J, with 10 bases between the two ends. The length of the CDR3 is 13 residues. Germline CDR1 and CDR2: MNHEY and SMNVEV (reference sequence). This CDR3 reads CASSYRGTYGYTF. The CDR3 DNA is TGTGCCAGCAGTTACCGGGGCACCTATGGCTACACCTTC.

The chain is built from TRBV14 and TRBJ2-3, with TRBD2 matching over 9 bases. From germline, CDR1 is SGHDN and CDR2 FVKESK. With V trimmed by 1 base and J by 0 bases, 2 bases remained unmatched. The CDR3 covers 16 residues. The CDR3 loop is CASSQGGRASTDTQYF. The CDR3 DNA follows: TGTGCCAGCAGCCAAGGCGGGAGGGCTAGCACAGATACGCAGTATTTT.

The chain couples TRBV28 to TRBJ1-1; TRBD1 matches at 7 bases. Per the germline V gene, CDR1 is MDHEN and CDR2 is SYDVKM. V was pared by 5 bases and J by 4 bases, with 4 bases of the junction left unmatched. The CDR3 runs to 13 residues. The CDR3 sequence: CASSPDRVTEAFF. In DNA, the CDR3 is TGTGCCAGCAGTCCCGACAGGGTCACTGAAGCTTTCTTT.

The J gene is TRBJ2-1, the V gene TRBV2; 10 bases are a match to TRBD2. Germline assignment: CDR1 SNHLY and CDR2 FYNNEI. The CDR3 has 16 amino acids. Trimming took 6 bases from V and 5 from J; bases not matched to a gene: 10. DNA for the CDR3: TGTGCCAGCAGCGGAACTAGCGGGGCGGCAGACAATGAGCAGTTCTTC. It encodes CASSGTSGAADNEQFF.

The J gene is TRBJ2-2, the V gene TRBV6-6; TRBD2 agrees at 11 bases. Germline V gene data show CDR1 as MNHNY and CDR2 as SVGAGI (reference sequence). The CDR3 runs 15 residues. J was trimmed by 8 bases and V by 2 bases; bases with no gene match: 4. CDR3 amino acids: CASSYVTSGIGELFF. The CDR3 DNA reads as TGTGCCAGCAGTTACGTGACTAGCGGGATTGGGGAGCTGTTTTTT.

The chain joins TRBV7-6 to TRBJ2-2; TRBD1 matches at 10 bases. CDR1 and CDR2 (germline): SGHVS, FNYEAQ. Germline trimming cut 2 bases from V and 7 bases from J; bases unmatched to any gene: 7. There are 16 residues in the CDR3. The CDR3 sequence is CASSLTDRGRIGELFF. As DNA, the CDR3 is TGTGCCAGCAGCTTAACCGACAGGGGGCGTATCGGGGAGCTGTTTTTT.

This clone was counted a single time. The chain joins TRBV9 to TRBJ2-1; a weak D match, TRBD2 (6 bases). Looked up from germline, CDR1 is SGDLS and CDR2 is YYNGEE. The CDR3 runs 16 residues. Trimming pared 4 bases from V and 8 bases from J, leaving 22 bases between. CDR3 region: CASSYLAGRSGYEQFF. In nucleotides, the CDR3 is TGTGCCAGCAGCTACCTTGCAGGGAGGTCGGGCTATGAGCAGTTCTTC.

V is TRBV2 and J is TRBJ2-7; TRBD1 aligns across 10 bases. Trimming at V came to 4 bases and at J to 2 bases, leaving 5 bases not matched to a gene. Germline values: CDR1 SNHLY, CDR2 FYNNEI. The CDR3 runs 15 residues. The CDR3 region is CASSARDRGTYEQYF. CDR3 DNA sequence: TGTGCCAGCAGTGCTCGGGACAGGGGTACCTACGAGCAGTACTTC.

The chain is built from TRBV5-4 and TRBJ2-1; no reliable D call. The germline V and J ends were trimmed by 3 bases and 4 bases, with 8 bases remaining between them. The CDR3 has 13 amino acids. CDR1 is SGHNT, CDR2 YYREEE, per germline (reference sequence). The CDR3 spells CASSSVVYNEQFF. Here the CDR3 DNA reads TGTGCCAGCAGCTCCGTGGTTTACAATGAGCAGTTCTTC.

V gene TRBV6-1 combines with J gene TRBJ2-1, with unresolved D. This CDR3 is 16 amino acids long. V was shortened by 1 base and J by 4 bases, with 14 bases between the two germline ends. From germline, CDR1 is MNHNS and CDR2 SASEGT. The CDR3 bases are TGTGCCAGCAGTGAAGGTAGACCCCTCCTTTACAATGAGCAGTTCTTC. Translated: CASSEGRPLLYNEQFF.

The gene calls are TRBV6-5 and TRBJ2-7; 8 nucleotides line up with TRBD1. Germline lookup yields CDR1 MNHEY and CDR2 SVGAGI. J gave up 9 bases and V 6 bases, and 16 bases lay outside the gene matches. CDR3 length: 15 residues. CDR3 residues: CASSGAGQAPLGQYF. For the CDR3, the DNA is TGTGCCAGCAGCGGGGCGGGACAGGCTCCCTTGGGGCAGTACTTC.

The chain joins TRBV10-3 to TRBJ2-1; D unclear. Germline-derived CDR1 and CDR2 are ENHRY and SYGVKD. This CDR3 is built from 16 residues. V lost 2 bases and J lost 0, with 11 bases in between. This CDR3 is CAISEGPVSSYNEQFF. The CDR3 nucleotides read TGTGCCATCAGTGAGGGGCCGGTATCCTCCTACAATGAGCAGTTCTTC.

This CDR3 is CTSSHLGTSGRTDTQYF. In DNA, the CDR3 is TGCACCAGCAGCCACCTAGGGACTAGCGGGAGAACGGATACGCAGTATTTT. This sequence joins TRBV1 and TRBJ2-3; the table's D gene call, TRBD2, was not cross checked with the DNA. TRBV1 is annotated as a pseudogene. The CDR3 loop spans 17 amino acids.

This chain links TRBV30 with TRBJ2-5; the D is unclear. V shed 0 bases and J shed 3 bases, with 8 bases lying between them. Germline assignment: CDR1 GTSNPN and CDR2 SVGIG (reference sequence). The CDR3 extends over 13 amino acids. The CDR3 here is CAWSVGIEETQYF. In DNA, the CDR3 is TGTGCCTGGAGTGTTGGGATCGAAGAGACCCAGTACTTC. The full variable domain, rest sourced from reference TRBV30 and TRBJ2-5, is SQTIHQWPATLVQPVGSPLSLECTVEGTSNPNLYWYRQAAGRGLQLLFYSVGIGQISSEVPQNLSASRPQDRQFILSSKKLLLSDSGFYLCAWSVGIEETQYFGPGTRLLVL.

The chain is built from TRBV19 and TRBJ2-3; tentative D call: TRBD2 (5 bases). This CDR3 has 16 amino acids. Looked up from germline, CDR1 is LNHDA and CDR2 is SQIVND (reference sequence). Trimming stripped 3 bases from V and 7 bases from J, with 20 bases between. The CDR3 loop reads CASSIGDSEVAYTQYF. The CDR3 coding sequence is TGTGCCAGTAGTATTGGGGATAGCGAGGTTGCCTATACGCAGTATTTT.

This chain links TRBV18 with TRBJ2-7; no definite D call. V lost 2 bases to trimming and J lost 5 bases, with 13 bases between them. The CDR3 consists of 14 residues. Germline loops: CDR1 KGHSH, CDR2 LQKENI. The CDR3 loop reads CASSPERTANEQYF. CDR3 sequence (DNA): TGTGCCAGCTCACCAGAACGAACGGCAAACGAGCAGTACTTC.

The chain is built from TRBV28 and TRBJ1-5, with unresolved D. Trimming removed 4 bases at V and 4 bases at J, with 8 bases between. The CDR3 covers 13 residues. Germline lookup yields CDR1 MDHEN and CDR2 SYDVKM. The CDR3 DNA reads as TGTGCCAGCAGTTGGCTTCCAAATCAGCCCCAGCATTTT. Its protein product is CASSWLPNQPQHF.

The V call is TRBV28, the J call TRBJ2-5; 10 nucleotides align to TRBD2. Unmatched junction bases numbered 9, after V lost 5 bases and J lost 0 bases. In germline, CDR1 is MDHEN, CDR2 SYDVKM. The length of the CDR3 is 17 residues. The CDR3 DNA follows: TGTGCCAGCAGTACCTTAAATAGCGGGAGGTACCAAGAGACCCAGTACTTC. It specifies CASSTLNSGRYQETQYF.

The rearrangement uses TRBV19 and TRBJ1-5; D possibly corresponds to TRBD1 (5 bases). Germline V gene data show CDR1 as LNHDA and CDR2 as SQIVND (reference sequence). The CDR3 has 14 amino acids. Trimming stripped 7 bases from V and 7 bases from J, with 17 bases between. The CDR3 sequence is CASTIRTSLQPQHF. In DNA form, the CDR3 reads TGTGCCAGTACCATACGGACATCTCTACAGCCCCAGCATTTT.

V usage is TRBV10-3 and J usage is TRBJ2-1, with TRBD2 matching 7 bases. This CDR3 contains 12 residues. The V and J ends lost 10 bases and 7 bases, in that order; junction bases with no gene match: 7. Germline V gives CDR1 ENHRY, CDR2 SYGVKD. The CDR3 coding sequence is TGTGCCACCCGAGACGGGAGGAATGAGCAGTTCTTC. This translates into CATRDGRNEQFF.